The clone carrying this T cell receptor beta chain is a singleton in its sample. V lost 6 bases to trimming and J lost 3 bases, with 9 bases between them. Germline lookup yields CDR1 SQVTM and CDR2 ANQGSEA. The CDR3 length is 11 residues. This record belongs to a study of blood T cell repertoires in COVID-19. Study in general: Some COVID-19 samples were acute and others convalescent; all came from the United States, Italy and Spain. Sources were T cells, B-cell-depleted T cells, or PBMCs; the material itself was cDNA or gDNA.

Original processing notes: Estimated nucleated cell counts came from reference gene primer amplification. Produced via immunoSEQ multiplex PCR; TCRdb's table is partial and in-frame only. V, J and clone size are taken as reported in that table, and D and trimming were inferred from the DNA itself. Of around 180,000 clones in the sample, around three quarters were seen once. The clonotype was recovered from a man in his 70s with active or convalescent COVID-19. Input material: peripheral blood. The chain couples TRBV29-1 to TRBJ2-7; TRBD1 is a possible D gene (6 bases). CDR3 protein: CSVQGVYEQYF. The CDR3 DNA reads TGCAGCGTACAGGGAGTCTACGAGCAGTACTTC.